This T cell receptor beta chain was recovered during a study of blood T cell repertoires in COVID-19. The wider study: COVID-19 samples from acute and convalescent phases originated in the United States, Italy and Spain. PBMCs, B-cell-depleted T cells, or T cells were the source of the cDNA or gDNA that made up the material.

As handled by the study authors: Counts of nucleated cells, estimated from reference gene primer amplification, were obtained. Clones were sequenced by immunoSEQ multiplex PCR, and TCRdb holds only the in-frame ones, with some missing. V and J calls and clone size come straight from that table; D and trimming were deduced from the DNA. The table records about 88,000 clones, about nine tenths of them present only once. J lost 8 bases, V lost 6 bases, and 6 bases had no gene match. The CDR3 runs 14 residues. Looked up from germline, CDR1 is ENHRY and CDR2 is SYGVKD. The specimen sequenced was peripheral blood. This sequence originates from a male donor with acute or convalescent COVID-19. The genes are TRBV10-3 and TRBJ1-6; the match to TRBD1 covers 8 bases. The CDR3 nucleotides read TGTGCCATCAGCGGCGGGACAGGTCATTCACCCCTCCACTTT. Its protein is CAISGGTGHSPLHF.